This entry lists 27 T cell receptor beta chains sequenced from one sample in a study of T-cell reconstitution after alpha-beta-depleted transplantation in children. TCRbeta library construction was performed incorporating unique molecular identifiers. MiXCR, applied by TCRdb to the PCR reads, yields one record per CDR3 protein. The sample consists of fewer than 200,000 distinct CDR3 sequences, approximately 7% of them appearing once. Here the sequenced sample was PBMCs from the stem cell graft donor, taken from the stem cell graft. Receptors originate from a human donor who donated a stem cell graft to a child with Wiskott-Aldrich syndrome.

This clonotype was counted many times. This chain joins TRBV6-5 and TRBJ1-1; D possibly corresponds to TRBD1 (6 bases). The CDR3 spans 14 residues. The V gene's germline CDR1 is MNHEY and CDR2 SVGAGI. The ends were cut back, 7 bases at V and 0 bases at J, with 12 bases in the middle. This chain's CDR3 is CASNRATLNTEAFF. The CDR3, as DNA: TGTGCCAGCAACAGGGCCACCCTGAACACTGAAGCTTTCTTT.

The table lists this clonotype with many counts. This chain links TRBV6-5 with TRBJ2-7; 11 positions match TRBD2. In germline, CDR1 is MNHEY, CDR2 SVGAGI. The CDR3 totals 16 residues. V trimming: 2 bases; J trimming: 0 bases; junction bases outside the gene matches: 3. The CDR3 DNA follows: TGTGCCAGCAGTTACGGGCTAGCGGGAGGCTCCTACGAGCAGTACTTC. This codes for CASSYGLAGGSYEQYF.

This clonotype was recorded many times. This sequence joins TRBV12-3 or TRBV12-4 and TRBJ2-2; D is unclear. V was cut by 5 bases and J by 0 bases, with 13 bases left in between. CDR3 length: 16 amino acids. In nucleotides, the CDR3 is TGTGCCAGCAGTCCTTTGGCCCCCTCGAACACCGGGGAGCTGTTTTTT. It encodes CASSPLAPSNTGELFF.

The genes are TRBV5-1 and TRBJ2-2, with no clear D. The CDR3 loop spans 14 amino acids. V was trimmed by 7 bases and J by 1 base, leaving 11 bases between them. Germline assignment: CDR1 SGHRS and CDR2 YFSETQ. The CDR3 bases are TGCGCCAGCGGCCAGAGCTGGAACACCGGGGAGCTGTTTTTT. It codes for CASGQSWNTGELFF.

The sample holds a few counts of this clonotype. The chain couples TRBV11-3 to TRBJ2-5, with 8 bases aligning to TRBD1. V was pared by 4 bases and J by 1 base, with 8 bases of the junction left unmatched. The germline CDR1 and CDR2 sequences are SGHNT and YENEEA. CDR3 length: 16 amino acids. CDR3 residues: CASSYFSGTGQETQYF. The CDR3 DNA reads as TGTGCCAGCAGCTACTTTTCCGGGACAGGCCAAGAGACCCAGTACTTC.

V usage is TRBV18 and J usage is TRBJ1-5; no clear D. CDR1 KGHSH and CDR2 LQKENI come from the germline V gene. The CDR3 extends over 13 amino acids. The V end lost 4 bases, the J end lost 5 bases, and 9 bases lay between the germline ends. The CDR3 region is CASSQGQDQPQHF. CDR3 nucleotides: TGTGCCAGCTCACAAGGGCAGGATCAGCCCCAGCATTTT.

This clonotype was recorded at least ten times. The chain couples TRBV5-1 to TRBJ2-7; D is possibly TRBD1 (5 bases). With 0 bases removed from V and 6 bases from J, the gap between germline ends came to 13 bases. Germline CDR1 is SGHRS and CDR2 is YFSETQ. CDR3 length: 14 residues. CDR3: CASSLEGFVGEQYF. In nucleotides, the CDR3 is TGCGCCAGCAGCTTGGAGGGGTTCGTGGGCGAGCAGTACTTC.

In its sample, this clonotype was seen a few times. One end of the junction varies from germline; a read error may be responsible. The chain carries TRBV20-1 and TRBJ1-5, with 8 bases aligning to TRBD1. The CDR3 spans 16 residues. Germline assignment: CDR1 DFQATT and CDR2 SNEGSKA (reference sequence). CDR3: CCARDPTGVSSQPQHF. The CDR3 DNA sequence: TGCTGTGCTAGAGATCCGACAGGGGTTTCGAGTCAGCCCCAGCATTTT.

This clonotype was detected many times. The chain is built from TRBV7-2 and TRBJ1-2; TRBD1 aligns across 10 bases. The CDR3 covers 16 residues. V was pared by 6 bases and J by 6 bases, with 13 bases of the junction left unmatched. Per germline, CDR1 SGHTA and CDR2 FQGNSA. CDR3 protein: CASRRDGTGALNGYTF. CDR3 nucleotides: TGTGCCAGCAGGAGGGACGGGACAGGGGCCTTAAATGGCTACACCTTC. Full variable domain (rest looked up from reference TRBV7-2 and TRBJ1-2): GAGVSQSPSNKVTEKGKDVELRCDPISGHTALYWYRQSLGQGLEFLIYFQGNSAPDKSGLPSDRFSAERTGGSVSTLTIQRTQQEDSAVYLCASRRDGTGALNGYTFGSGTRLTVV.

This clonotype showed up many times. This rearrangement joins TRBV20-1 to TRBJ1-3; perhaps TRBD1 as D (6 bases). V was pared by 6 bases and J by 0 bases, with 12 bases between. The germline CDR1 and CDR2 sequences are DFQATT and SNEGSKA (reference sequence). The CDR3 sequence is 14 residues long. In DNA, the CDR3 is TGCAGTGCACAGGGAGCTTACTCTGGAAACACCATATATTTT. This gives the protein CSAQGAYSGNTIYF.

Many counts were recorded for this clonotype. This chain joins TRBV27 and TRBJ2-7; D is possibly TRBD1 (5 bases). The V and J ends lost 1 base and 5 bases respectively, with 21 bases between them. CDR1 and CDR2 from the germline V gene are MNHEY and SMNVEV (reference sequence). The CDR3 is 17 residues long. CDR3: CASSLLSKWAGSHEQYF. DNA of the CDR3: TGTGCCAGCAGTTTATTGTCTAAGTGGGCAGGGTCCCACGAGCAGTACTTC.

This clonotype was counted at least ten times. The CDR3 DNA sequence: TGCAGTGCTAGGACAGCGTTTCCACCCCTCCACTTT. Translated: CSARTAFPPLHF. V and J are TRBV20-1 and TRBJ1-6, with D tentatively TRBD1 (5 bases). CDR1 is DFQATT and CDR2 is SNEGSKA in the germline V gene (reference sequence). The ends were cut back, 3 bases at V and 11 bases at J, with 11 bases in the middle. The CDR3 totals 12 residues.

This clonotype has ten or more counts. The chain is built from TRBV4-2 and TRBJ2-5; D perhaps matches TRBD1 (5 bases). The CDR3 contains 16 residues. Deletions cut 0 bases from V and 3 bases from J, with 14 bases between. Germline-derived CDR1 and CDR2 are LGHNA and YNFKEQ. CDR3 bases: TGTGCCAGCAGCCAAGAAACTCATGCAGGGAAAGAGACCCAGTACTTC. Protein: CASSQETHAGKETQYF.

This clonotype was detected only a few times. This rearrangement joins TRBV5-1 to TRBJ2-3; D call uncertain. The V and J ends lost 0 bases and 0 bases respectively, with 5 bases between them. The CDR3 loop spans 14 amino acids. Germline V lookup: CDR1 SGHRS, CDR2 YFSETQ. The DNA for the CDR3 is TGCGCCAGCAGCTTGGGTACTAGCACAGATACGCAGTATTTT. It codes for CASSLGTSTDTQYF.

The chain links TRBV11-3 to TRBJ2-1, with 9 bases identical to TRBD1. The J segment lost 5 bases and the V segment lost 5 bases, leaving 7 bases of the junction unmatched. This CDR3 is built from 15 residues. Germline CDR1 SGHNT, CDR2 YENEEA. CDR3 in DNA: TGTGCCAGCAGCCCGGGACAGGGTCAGAACAATGAGCAGTTCTTC. Amino acid sequence: CASSPGQGQNNEQFF. Supplemented by reference TRBV11-3 and TRBJ2-1, the full variable domain reads EAGVVQSPRYKIIEKKQPVAFWCNPISGHNTLYWYLQNLGQGPELLIRYENEEAVDDSQLPKDRFSAERLKGVDSTLKIQPAELGDSAVYLCASSPGQGQNNEQFFGPGTRLTVL.

This clonotype was seen many times. The rearrangement joins TRBV6-5 to TRBJ2-7; D gene ambiguous. Germline V gene lookup returns CDR1 MNHEY and CDR2 SVGAGI. This CDR3 spans 12 amino acids. V was trimmed by 6 bases and J by 5 bases, leaving 11 bases between them. CDR3 sequence: CASSHENHEQYF. In nucleotides, the CDR3 is TGTGCCAGCAGCCACGAAAACCACGAGCAGTACTTC.

This clonotype was seen repeatedly, ten times or more. The genes are TRBV11-2 and TRBJ2-5; 8 nucleotides agree with TRBD2. V shed 5 bases, J shed 2 bases, and the junction held 10 bases outside the gene matches. This CDR3 has 16 residues. Germline CDR1 and CDR2: SGHAT and FQNNGV. CDR3 sequence reads: CASSPRGLDEQETQYF. CDR3 nucleotide sequence: TGTGCCAGCAGCCCTCGGGGACTAGATGAACAAGAGACCCAGTACTTC.

This clonotype was detected only a few times. The V and J genes are TRBV6-1 and TRBJ2-7; 9 bases are shared with TRBD1. Trimming at V came to 0 bases and at J to 6 bases, leaving 6 bases not matched to a gene. The CDR3 spans 15 residues. The germline gives CDR1 MNHNS, CDR2 SASEGT. CDR3 nucleotide sequence: TGTGCCAGCAGTGAAGCCGGGACAGGGAGTGCCGAGCAGTACTTC. This encodes CASSEAGTGSAEQYF.

This clonotype was recorded many times. This chain uses TRBV7-2 with TRBJ2-1, with D hard to call. CDR3 length equals 11 residues. Looked up from germline, CDR1 is SGHTA and CDR2 is FQGNSA. Trimming cost V 5 bases and J 8 bases, with 7 bases left between them. The CDR3 spells CASSRRDEQFF. In nucleotides, the CDR3 is TGTGCCAGCAGCCGCCGGGATGAGCAGTTCTTC.

There are a few counts of this clonotype. This chain connects TRBV3-1 to TRBJ2-7, with TRBD2 identical over 7 bases. J was trimmed by 3 bases and V by 1 base; bases with no gene match: 9. The CDR3 is 16 amino acids. CDR1 and CDR2 from the germline V gene are LGHDT and YNNKEL (reference sequence). The CDR3 coding sequence is TGTGCCAGCAGCCAAGCGGGACTAAGTCTCTACTACGAGCAGTACTTC. Translating it yields CASSQAGLSLYYEQYF.

This clonotype showed up many times. V usage is TRBV28 and J usage is TRBJ2-7; maybe TRBD2 (7 bases). This CDR3 region has 17 residues. V was trimmed by 8 bases and J by 4 bases, leaving 27 bases between them. The germline V gene encodes CDR1 MDHEN and CDR2 SYDVKM. As DNA, the CDR3 is TGTGCCAGCTCATCCCTGGGGGGGGCGTTAATAGGTTACGAGCAGTACTTC. This codes for CASSSLGGALIGYEQYF.

This clonotype has at least ten counts. V and J are TRBV10-3 and TRBJ1-1, with 9 bases lining up with TRBD1. From germline, CDR1 is ENHRY and CDR2 SYGVKD. CDR3 length: 15 amino acids. Unmatched junction bases numbered 9, after V lost 6 bases and J lost 4 bases. In DNA, the CDR3 is TGTGCCATCAGACGGGACAGGGAAGTAGTCACTGAAGCTTTCTTT. Encoded protein: CAIRRDREVVTEAFF.

This clonotype was seen repeatedly, ten times or more. J is TRBJ2-1 and V is TRBV19; D is perhaps TRBD1 (6 bases). Trimming removed 6 bases at V and 4 bases at J, with 7 bases between. The CDR3 has 12 amino acids. Looked up from germline, CDR1 is LNHDA and CDR2 is SQIVND (reference sequence). The CDR3 here is CASRQGYNEQFF. CDR3 DNA sequence: TGTGCCAGTAGACAGGGTTACAATGAGCAGTTCTTC. Full variable domain (missing parts from reference TRBV19 and TRBJ2-1): DGGITQSPKYLFRKEGQNVTLSCEQNLNHDAMYWYRQDPGQGLRLIYYSQIVNDFQKGDIAEGYSVSREKKESFPLTVTSAQKNPTAFYLCASRQGYNEQFFGPGTRLTVL.

This clonotype appeared many times. This sequence joins TRBV10-3 and TRBJ2-7, with D possibly TRBD1 on 5 matching bases. Germline V CDR1 and CDR2: ENHRY, SYGVKD. The CDR3 sequence is 13 residues long. V was clipped by 10 bases and J by 11 bases, with 24 bases between them. In nucleotides, the CDR3 is TGTGCCAGCGCTACAGACAGCCTTTACCTTGAGTACTTC. Translating it yields CASATDSLYLEYF.

The rearrangement uses TRBV5-1 and TRBJ2-1; 7 bases are shared with TRBD2. CDR3 size: 12 residues. Germline V gene lookup returns CDR1 SGHRS and CDR2 YFSETQ. Trimming took 7 bases from V and 3 from J; bases not matched to a gene: 1. CDR3: CASGRDYNEQFF. The CDR3 bases are TGCGCCAGCGGGAGGGACTACAATGAGCAGTTCTTC.

This clonotype was counted at least ten times. This chain uses TRBV6-5 with TRBJ1-6; maybe TRBD1 (6 bases). This CDR3 has 19 amino acids. Between the trimmed V and J ends, which lost 3 bases and 11 bases, there was a span of 29 bases. Germline-derived CDR1 and CDR2 are MNHEY and SVGAGI. The CDR3 loop is CASSYSLFPGAASGTPLHF. CDR3 nucleotides: TGTGCCAGCAGTTATTCCTTATTTCCAGGGGCCGCAAGTGGGACACCCCTCCACTTT.

This clonotype came up many times. The J gene is TRBJ2-5, the V gene TRBV6-4; D unresolved. Trimming cost V 5 bases and J 2 bases, with 9 bases left between them. The CDR3 totals 13 residues. Germline assignment: CDR1 MRHNA and CDR2 SNTAGT. The CDR3 DNA reads as TGTGCCAGCAGTTGGTCTAGACAAGAGACCCAGTACTTC. Its translation: CASSWSRQETQYF.